This T cell receptor beta chain was identified during a study of identifying expanded T cells in peripheral blood. The data were produced by immunoSEQ multiplex PCR, yet TCRdb's version contains in-frame clones alone and is incomplete. The profile shows some 96,000 clones, about 90% of them singletons. Healthy donors had no documented immune events, such as infections, while sampled. Study findings and constraints: Clone count variance between approximately two-week samples rose with total template count. Approximately 1.1 clones differed between technical replicates, versus about 15 and 19 over time.

Concerning this clone itself: Its antigen is not known.

CDR3 length equals 14 residues. Losses at the gene ends were 11 bases for V and 2 bases for J; bases not matched to a gene: 5. Germline CDR1 reads SEHNR; CDR2 reads FQNEAQ (reference sequence). The specimen was blood. The chain has TRBV7-9 and TRBJ1-3; 11 bases are shared with TRBD1. This receptor was obtained from a person aged 18-70 years in good health. CDR3 residues: CAGGQGAAGNTIYF. The CDR3 region has the DNA TGTGCCGGAGGACAGGGGGCGGCTGGAAACACCATATATTTT.